This T cell receptor beta chain was observed in a study of regulatory T cells in long-lasting Graves disease. Findings of the study overall: Peripheral blood alone, not thyroid tissue, underwent study.

CDR1 and CDR2 (germline): KGHSH, LQKENI. With 2 bases removed from V and 6 bases from J, the gap between germline ends came to 13 bases. This CDR3 contains 14 residues. Time point indicated: newly diagnosed GD, antithyroid drugs for less than 3 months. RNA extracted from PBMCs served as the sequencing template. Arm-PCR with iRepertoire HTBI primers amplified the CDR3 regions for these TCR beta libraries. TCRdb reanalysed the multiplex PCR reads using MiXCR and keeps one entry per CDR3 protein. The data show some 500,000 distinct CDR3 sequences, with approximately 16% seen just once and roughly 25% held by the top ten. In its sample, this clonotype was seen many times. What it binds is unknown. These sequences were also reported in another study, on T cells in Graves' hyperthyroidism and ophthalmopathy.

V is TRBV18 and J is TRBJ1-2; perhaps TRBD1 as D (5 bases). The sample was peripheral blood mononuclear cells (PBMCs), taken at new diagnosis, from a patient treated with antithyroid drugs. The sequence came from a woman aged 35-65 years with Graves disease. CDR3 nucleotides: TGTGCCAGCTCACCATTACCTGGGGCGGATGGCTACACCTTC. Translating it yields CASSPLPGADGYTF.